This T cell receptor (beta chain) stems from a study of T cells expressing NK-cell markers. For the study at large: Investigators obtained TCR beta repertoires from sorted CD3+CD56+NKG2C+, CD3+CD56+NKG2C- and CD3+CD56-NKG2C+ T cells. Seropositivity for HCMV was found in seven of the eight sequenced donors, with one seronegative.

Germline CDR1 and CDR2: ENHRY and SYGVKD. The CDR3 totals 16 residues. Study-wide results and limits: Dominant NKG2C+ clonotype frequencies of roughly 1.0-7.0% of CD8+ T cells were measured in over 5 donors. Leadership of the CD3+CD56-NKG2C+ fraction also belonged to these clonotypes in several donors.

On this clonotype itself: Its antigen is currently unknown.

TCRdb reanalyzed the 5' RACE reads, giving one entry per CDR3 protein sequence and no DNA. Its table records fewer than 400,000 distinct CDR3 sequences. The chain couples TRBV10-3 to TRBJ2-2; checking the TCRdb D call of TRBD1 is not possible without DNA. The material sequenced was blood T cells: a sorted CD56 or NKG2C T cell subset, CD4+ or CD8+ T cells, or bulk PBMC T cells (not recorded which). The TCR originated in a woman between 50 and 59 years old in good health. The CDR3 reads CAISEKDRGLTGELFF.